Included here is one T cell receptor beta chain sequence, with context. The data were produced by immunoSEQ multiplex PCR, yet TCRdb's version contains in-frame clones alone and is incomplete. Among 80,000 or so clones, over 80% were seen once, and the ten largest hold about 0.45%. This record belongs to a study of T cell clones after liver transplantation. CDR1 is SGDLS and CDR2 is YYNGEE in the germline V gene. V gave up 2 bases and J gave up 6 bases; unmatched junction bases: 9. The CDR3 totals 15 residues. The chain uses TRBV9 and TRBJ2-3; 7 bases match TRBD2. The sequencing here drew on CD4+ T cells from blood, taken around 45 months after liver transplant. The clonotype originates from a human patient who received a liver transplant. Part of the T cells may come from the graft donor. Here the CDR3 reads CASSVLDLGGDTQYF. The DNA for the CDR3 is TGTGCCAGCAGCGTCTTAGACTTGGGAGGGGATACGCAGTATTTT.